These T cell receptor beta chains were read from a single sample in a study of cytomegalovirus exposure and HLA in healthy donors. TCRdb keeps only in-frame clones here, not all; method: immunoSEQ multiplex PCR. This sample has more than 95,000 clones, with roughly 85% found just once. Sequenced input: PBMCs. The receptor source for this set is a man aged 18 to 29 in good health and CMV-seropositive. Both conserved end residues are part of each CDR3. The D gene is left open where the match is weak. Clone size appears in some rows only: once, few, many, or a class for an expanded clone.

clone_size: NA
d_call: NA
j_call: TRBJ1-1
v_call: TRBV7-2
cdr3_nt: TGTGCCAGCAGCTCCGACAGTACCGTGGCTTTCACTGAAGCTTTCTTT
cdr3_aa: CASSSDSTVAFTEAFF

clone_size: NA
d_call: NA
j_call: TRBJ1-1
v_call: TRBV9
cdr3_nt: TGTGCCAGCAGCGTAACTGAGAACACTGAAGCTTTCTTT
cdr3_aa: CASSVTENTEAFF

clone_size: NA
d_call: NA
j_call: TRBJ2-7
v_call: TRBV28
cdr3_nt: TGTGCCAGCAGTCCCCCGACGAGGCCCGTCTACGAGCAGTACTTC
cdr3_aa: CASSPPTRPVYEQYF

clone_size: NA
d_call: NA
j_call: TRBJ2-1
v_call: TRBV7-6
cdr3_nt: TGTGCCAGCAGCTTAGGGACTACTTTCAACAATGAGCAGTTCTTC
cdr3_aa: CASSLGTTFNNEQFF

clone_size: NA
d_call: TRBD1
j_call: TRBJ1-1
v_call: TRBV4-1
cdr3_nt: TGCGCCAGCAGCCAAGTTGGGACAGGGAATACTGAAGCTTTCTTT
cdr3_aa: CASSQVGTGNTEAFF

clone_size: NA
d_call: NA
j_call: TRBJ2-1
v_call: TRBV19
cdr3_nt: TGTGCCAGTAGTATCTCTCAGGGATATGAGCAGTTCTTC
cdr3_aa: CASSISQGYEQFF

clone_size: once
d_call: NA
j_call: TRBJ2-1
v_call: TRBV6-5
cdr3_nt: TGTGCCAGCAGTTACGGGACTTCCATCACCTACAATGAGCAGTTCTTC
cdr3_aa: CASSYGTSITYNEQFF

clone_size: NA
d_call: NA
j_call: TRBJ1-2
v_call: TRBV9
cdr3_nt: TGTGCCAGCGGGGCGGCCATGAGCTACACCTTC
cdr3_aa: CASGAAMSYTF

clone_size: NA
d_call: NA
j_call: TRBJ2-3
v_call: TRBV28
cdr3_nt: TGTGCCAGCAGTTTAGTGGAGGGGGCGCATCGAGATACGCAGTATTTT
cdr3_aa: CASSLVEGAHRDTQYF

clone_size: NA
d_call: NA
j_call: TRBJ2-2
v_call: TRBV5-3
cdr3_nt: TGTGCCAGAAGCTTGGGGCCGAATTCGAACACCGGGGAGCTGTTTTTT
cdr3_aa: CARSLGPNSNTGELFF